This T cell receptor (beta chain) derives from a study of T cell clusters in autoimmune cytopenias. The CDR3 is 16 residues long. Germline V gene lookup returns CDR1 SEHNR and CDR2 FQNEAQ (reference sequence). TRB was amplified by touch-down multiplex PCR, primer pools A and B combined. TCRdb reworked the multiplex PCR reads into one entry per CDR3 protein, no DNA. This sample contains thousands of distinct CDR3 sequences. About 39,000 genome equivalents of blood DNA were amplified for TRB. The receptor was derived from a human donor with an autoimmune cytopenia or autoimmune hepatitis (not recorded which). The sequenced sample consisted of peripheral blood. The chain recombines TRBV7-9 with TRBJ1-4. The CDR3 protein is CASSLNSGFLNEKLFF.